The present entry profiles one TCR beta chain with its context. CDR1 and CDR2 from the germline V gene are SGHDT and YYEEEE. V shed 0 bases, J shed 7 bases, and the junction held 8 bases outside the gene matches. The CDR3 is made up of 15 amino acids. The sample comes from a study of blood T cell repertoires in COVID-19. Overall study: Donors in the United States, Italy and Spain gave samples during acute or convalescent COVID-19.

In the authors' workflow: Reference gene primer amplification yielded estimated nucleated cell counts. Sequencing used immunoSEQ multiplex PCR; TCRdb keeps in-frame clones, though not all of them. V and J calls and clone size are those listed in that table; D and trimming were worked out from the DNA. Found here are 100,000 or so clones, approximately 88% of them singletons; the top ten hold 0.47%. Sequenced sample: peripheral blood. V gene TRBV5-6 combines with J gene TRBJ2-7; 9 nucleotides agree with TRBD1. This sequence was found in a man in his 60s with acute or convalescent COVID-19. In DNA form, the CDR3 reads TGTGCCAGCAGCTTGGCCGGAGGACAGGGGTGGGAGCAGTACTTC. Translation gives CASSLAGGQGWEQYF.